These 23 T cell receptor beta chains were sequenced from one sample in a study of early T cells in non-severe SARS-CoV-2 infection. TCRdb processed the 5' RACE reads anew with MiXCR; each CDR3 protein has one entry. Among roughly 120,000 distinct CDR3 sequences, 10% to 15% were seen once, and the ten largest hold 3.8%. Sequencing was performed on whole blood, taken at baseline. These receptors were collected from an adult who was a healthcare worker with PCR-confirmed SARS-CoV-2 infection or an uninfected control (not recorded which).

The V call is TRBV3-1, the J call TRBJ1-2; D unclear. The CDR3 contains 16 residues. The V and J ends lost 3 bases and 2 bases respectively, with 16 bases between them. Germline V gives CDR1 LGHDT, CDR2 YNNKEL (reference sequence). CDR3 DNA: TGTGCCAGCAGCCACGCGGCTAGACACCGAAACTATGGCTACACCTTC. This translates into CASSHAARHRNYGYTF.

This clonotype was picked up a small number of times. The chain recombines TRBV5-1 with TRBJ1-2, with 10 positions matching TRBD1. CDR1 SGHRS and CDR2 YFSETQ come from the germline V gene. With V trimmed by 5 bases and J by 4 bases, 8 bases remained unmatched. The CDR3 totals 15 residues. The DNA of the CDR3 is TGCGCCAGCAGGCCGACAGGGGGCAAGGGCTATGGCTACACCTTC. Protein: CASRPTGGKGYGYTF.

There are a few counts of this clonotype. The chain couples TRBV5-1 to TRBJ2-3, with a possible D match to TRBD2 (7 bases). The CDR3 runs to 14 residues. The germline V gene encodes CDR1 SGHRS and CDR2 YFSETQ. The V end lost 4 bases, the J end lost 2 bases, and 11 bases lay between the germline ends. The CDR3 DNA follows: TGCGCCAGCAGCGGCGGGGGCGCCACAGATACGCAGTATTTT. Amino acid sequence: CASSGGGATDTQYF.

The chain has TRBV18 and TRBJ2-1; TRBD2 aligns across 9 bases. With 3 bases clipped from V and 4 bases from J, the junction kept 10 bases outside the gene matches. The germline V gene encodes CDR1 KGHSH and CDR2 LQKENI. The CDR3 is 17 amino acids. The CDR3 DNA follows: TGTGCCAGCTCACCGCCTTTTCTGGCGGGAGGGTACAATGAGCAGTTCTTC. The encoded protein is CASSPPFLAGGYNEQFF.

On this clonotype itself: Just one base apart from a much larger clone, this may be a read error. This chain connects TRBV6-1 to TRBJ1-1; maybe TRBD1 (6 bases). Per germline, CDR1 MNHNS and CDR2 SASEGT. The CDR3 totals 13 residues. Trimming took off 7 bases at V and 0 bases at J, with 9 bases between the two ends. The DNA for the CDR3 is TGTGCCAGCACGAGACAGGTGAACACTGAAGCTTTCTTT. It codes for CASTRQVNTEAFF.

This clonotype has just a few counts. This rearrangement joins TRBV20-1 to TRBJ2-4; D call uncertain. The CDR3 contains 13 residues. V was clipped by 5 bases and J by 8 bases, with 16 bases between them. Germline values: CDR1 DFQATT, CDR2 SNEGSKA (reference sequence). In nucleotides, the CDR3 is TGCAGTGCTGTGGACGATTCCCGGCACATTCAGTACTTC. As protein: CSAVDDSRHIQYF.

The rearrangement joins TRBV12-3 or TRBV12-4 to TRBJ1-6; D gene uncertain. The CDR3 length is 14 residues. The V and J ends lost 2 bases and 11 bases respectively, with 13 bases between them. In DNA, the CDR3 is TGTGCCAGCAGTTTAAGTTCGGCAGCCGCACCCCTCCACTTT. Translating gives CASSLSSAAAPLHF.

This sequence joins TRBV5-5 and TRBJ2-3, with D unclear. This CDR3 is built from 17 residues. Trimming shortened V by 0 bases and J by 0 bases, and 14 bases separated the two germline ends. Looked up from germline, CDR1 is SGHKS and CDR2 is YYEKEE (reference sequence). The CDR3, as DNA: TGTGCCAGCAGCTTGGTAGGGTGGACCGCAAGCACAGATACGCAGTATTTT. Amino acids: CASSLVGWTASTDTQYF.

In its sample, this clonotype was seen many times. CDR3 sequence: CASSFGGRLLNYGYTF. CDR3 DNA: TGTGCCAGCAGCTTCGGCGGGAGGCTACTTAACTATGGCTACACCTTC. The J gene is TRBJ1-2, the V gene TRBV11-2; D remains ambiguous. The V gene's germline CDR1 is SGHAT and CDR2 FQNNGV. The CDR3 is 16 amino acids. Between the trimmed V and J ends, which lost 3 bases and 1 base, there was a span of 15 bases.

The rearrangement uses TRBV7-9 and TRBJ1-5; D is ambiguous. V lost 2 bases and J lost 5, with 7 bases in between. The CDR3 extends over 13 amino acids. Per germline, CDR1 SEHNR and CDR2 FQNEAQ (reference sequence). The CDR3 DNA sequence: TGTGCCAGCAGCTTAAATCCAGATCAGCCCCAGCATTTT. It specifies CASSLNPDQPQHF.

This clonotype was seen only a few times. The chain has TRBV2 and TRBJ2-1; 9 bases line up with TRBD1. After removal of 3 bases from V and 2 bases from J, the junction contained 5 bases not matched to a gene. CDR1 is SNHLY, CDR2 FYNNEI, per germline. This CDR3 has 16 residues. The CDR3 nucleotides are TGTGCCAGCAGTGAGGTGACAGGGGGAGCCTACAATGAGCAGTTCTTC. Protein: CASSEVTGGAYNEQFF.

V gene TRBV11-2 combines with J gene TRBJ2-1; tentatively, D is TRBD1 (6 bases). Trimming pared 0 bases from V and 8 bases from J, leaving 17 bases between. This CDR3 comprises 16 residues. In germline, CDR1 is SGHAT, CDR2 FQNNGV. CDR3 nucleotide sequence: TGTGCCAGCAGCTTAGATACAGGGAATCCAGTCGATGAGCAGTTCTTC. It encodes CASSLDTGNPVDEQFF.

In DNA form, the CDR3 reads TGTGCCAGCCATCCCCCGACGGGCAATGAGCAGTTCTTC. Encoded protein: CASHPPTGNEQFF. J is TRBJ2-1 and V is TRBV7-9; unclear D gene. The CDR3 consists of 13 residues. CDR1 is SEHNR and CDR2 is FQNEAQ in the germline V gene (reference sequence). Trimming took 8 bases from V and 6 from J, leaving 14 bases between them.

This clonotype was observed a handful of times. The chain links TRBV24-1 to TRBJ2-3; 9 nucleotides line up with TRBD2. This CDR3 spans 17 amino acids. V lost 1 base, J lost 0 bases, and 4 bases stayed unmatched. CDR1 and CDR2 (germline): KGHDR, SFDVKD. The CDR3 DNA reads as TGTGCCACCAGTGATTTTACTAGCGGGTCCAGCACAGATACGCAGTATTTT. Its translation is CATSDFTSGSSTDTQYF.

The chain links TRBV10-2 to TRBJ1-6; no clear D gene. CDR1 WSHSY and CDR2 SAAADI come from the germline V gene. The CDR3 is 13 amino acids. V dropped 6 bases and J dropped 6 bases, with 9 bases sitting between them. The CDR3 bases are TGCGCCAGCAGCGCGGCCATTAATTCACCCCTCCACTTT. This codes for CASSAAINSPLHF.

The chain uses TRBV6-5 and TRBJ2-3; 8 bases align to TRBD1. The CDR3 is 13 amino acids. Trimming cost V 5 bases and J 9 bases; bases outside gene matches: 7. The V gene's germline CDR1 is MNHEY and CDR2 SVGAGI. Here the CDR3 reads CASSTGQGRTQYF. As DNA, the CDR3 is TGTGCCAGCAGTACCGGACAGGGACGAACGCAGTATTTT.

This clonotype showed up many times. The V and J genes are TRBV5-5 and TRBJ1-1; the D is unclear. The CDR3 loop spans 14 amino acids. Trimming removed 1 base from V and 0 bases from J, with 7 bases in between. Germline V gives CDR1 SGHKS, CDR2 YYEKEE (reference sequence). CDR3 DNA: TGTGCCAGCAGCTTGTTGGAGATGAACACTGAAGCTTTCTTT. As protein: CASSLLEMNTEAFF.

This clonotype was recorded at least ten times. This chain joins TRBV18 and TRBJ2-6; D may be TRBD2 (7 bases). Trimming left V 1 base short and J 1 base short, with 14 bases between. In germline, CDR1 is KGHSH, CDR2 LQKENI. The CDR3 extends over 18 amino acids. CDR3 residues: CASSPLGGQGSGANVLTF. The CDR3 bases are TGTGCCAGCTCACCACTCGGGGGGCAAGGATCTGGGGCCAACGTCCTGACTTTC.

This sequence joins TRBV9 and TRBJ1-1, with a weak D call TRBD1 (6 bases). V lost 3 bases to trimming and J lost 0 bases, with 15 bases between them. The CDR3 consists of 16 residues. CDR1 is SGDLS, CDR2 YYNGEE, per germline. The CDR3 DNA reads TGTGCCAGCAGCGAAATAGGGGGTATCTTGAACACTGAAGCTTTCTTT. This sequence encodes CASSEIGGILNTEAFF.

This clonotype has just a few counts. The chain carries TRBV14 and TRBJ1-5; no definite D call. V lost 5 bases, J lost 2 bases, and 7 bases lay in between. Per germline, CDR1 SGHDN and CDR2 FVKESK. The CDR3 is made up of 13 amino acids. This CDR3 is CASSDKGNQPQHF. The CDR3, as DNA: TGTGCCAGCAGCGATAAGGGCAATCAGCCCCAGCATTTT.

The table lists this clonotype with a few counts. Given a much more abundant clone one base away, this may be a read error. The chain uses TRBV5-1 and TRBJ1-5; D is unclear. Trimming cost V 0 bases and J 6 bases, with 13 bases left between them. The CDR3 is 15 residues long. In germline, CDR1 is SGHRS, CDR2 YFSETQ. CDR3 nucleotide sequence: TGCGCCAGCAGCTTGGACAAAACTGGGTGTCAGCCCCAGCATTTT. Residues: CASSLDKTGCQPQHF. Based on the CDR3 plus reference TRBV5-1 and TRBJ1-5, the full variable domain is KAGVTQTPRYLIKTRGQQVTLSCSPISGHRSVSWYQQTPGQGLQFLFEYFSETQRNKGNFPGRFSGRQFSNSRSEMNVSTLELGDSALYLCASSLDKTGCQPQHFGDGTRLSIL.

The CDR3 protein is CASSIFGGEETQYF. CDR3 DNA sequence: TGTGCCAGTAGTATTTTTGGGGGAGAAGAGACCCAGTACTTC. The chain uses TRBV19 and TRBJ2-5; either TRBD1 or TRBD2 may supply D (5 bases each). The CDR3 spans 14 residues. Germline lookup yields CDR1 LNHDA and CDR2 SQIVND (reference sequence). V was cut by 3 bases and J by 3 bases, with 11 bases left in between.

This clonotype was counted between two and nine times. The chain recombines TRBV20-1 with TRBJ2-5; maybe TRBD1 (6 bases). CDR1 and CDR2 from the germline V gene are DFQATT and SNEGSKA (reference sequence). The V end was cut by 0 bases, the J end by 5 bases, with 10 bases between. The CDR3 consists of 13 residues. The CDR3: CSARDAQGETQYF. DNA for the CDR3: TGCAGTGCTAGAGATGCTCAGGGGGAGACCCAGTACTTC.